This entry lists 22 T cell receptor beta chains sequenced from one sample in a study of T cells in Graves' hyperthyroidism and ophthalmopathy. Using RNA transcripts as the source, TCR beta CDR3 regions were amplified. The study used the HTBI primer set for a first-round RT-PCR of the TCR CDR3. MiXCR, applied by TCRdb to the multiplex PCR reads, yields one record per CDR3 protein. The sample includes about 400,000 distinct CDR3 sequences, around 14% seen only once; the top ten take about 33%. The specimen sequenced was blood. These TCRs come from a woman under 40 with Graves' hyperthyroidism.

This sequence joins TRBV2 and TRBJ1-2; 11 bases align to TRBD1. This CDR3 spans 20 amino acids. Trimming cost V 6 bases and J 0 bases; bases outside gene matches: 18. Germline CDR1 is SNHLY and CDR2 is FYNNEI. CDR3 amino acids: CASRENLGTGGKNPNYGYTF. In DNA form, the CDR3 reads TGTGCCAGCAGGGAGAATCTCGGGACAGGGGGTAAAAATCCTAACTATGGCTACACCTTC.

The table lists this clonotype with a few counts. The chain links TRBV11-2 to TRBJ2-7; maybe TRBD2 (7 bases). V dropped 1 base and J dropped 2 bases, with 21 bases sitting between them. Germline CDR1 is SGHAT and CDR2 is FQNNGV. The CDR3 has 18 residues. CDR3 in amino acids: CASSLGGGGLGKPYEQYF. The CDR3 DNA is TGTGCCAGCAGCTTAGGCGGGGGCGGCTTAGGGAAACCCTACGAGCAGTACTTC.

Only a few counts were recorded for this clonotype. This rearrangement joins TRBV29-1 to TRBJ1-2, with D perhaps matching TRBD1 (6 bases). V dropped 6 bases and J dropped 5 bases, with 22 bases sitting between them. From germline, CDR1 is SQVTM and CDR2 ANQGSEA. The length of the CDR3 is 15 residues. The CDR3 bases are TGCAGCGTGGCTGTAGGGGGGCAGCGGCATTATGGCTACACCTTC. As protein: CSVAVGGQRHYGYTF.

On this clonotype itself: This clone may be a read error of a much larger clone one base away. The V gene is TRBV2, the J gene TRBJ2-7; 10 bases are a match to TRBD2. There are 13 residues in the CDR3. CDR1 and CDR2 from the germline V gene are SNHLY and FYNNEI. Germline trimming cut 3 bases from V and 9 bases from J; bases unmatched to any gene: 5. The CDR3 nucleotides are TGTGCCAGCAGTGACGGACTAGCGGCCGGGCAGTACTTC. Translation gives CASSDGLAAGQYF.

This clonotype showed up many times. The V gene is TRBV30, the J gene TRBJ1-1; D is possibly TRBD1 (5 bases). Trimming pared 0 bases from V and 1 base from J, leaving 9 bases between. The CDR3 sequence is 14 residues long. Germline V lookup: CDR1 GTSNPN, CDR2 SVGIG (reference sequence). CDR3 loop: CAWSVGGGNTEAFF. The CDR3 DNA follows: TGTGCCTGGAGTGTGGGTGGGGGGAACACTGAAGCTTTCTTT.

This clonotype has ten or more counts. The chain recombines TRBV27 with TRBJ2-1; possibly TRBD2 for D (7 bases). V shed 4 bases and J shed 8 bases, with 24 bases lying between them. Germline V gene data show CDR1 as MNHEY and CDR2 as SMNVEV (reference sequence). There are 17 residues in the CDR3. The CDR3 sequence: CASSSQGGAPGIDEQFF. DNA of the CDR3: TGTGCCAGCAGTTCCCAAGGGGGGGCACCGGGGATTGATGAGCAGTTCTTC.

This clonotype was counted at least ten times. This rearrangement joins TRBV20-1 to TRBJ2-5, with TRBD1 identical over 8 bases. The ends lost 6 bases at V and 1 base at J; junction bases unmatched: 10. The CDR3 is made up of 15 amino acids. Germline-derived CDR1 and CDR2 are DFQATT and SNEGSKA (reference sequence). The CDR3 sequence: CSAQRDRGRQETQYF. CDR3 DNA sequence: TGCAGTGCCCAACGAGACAGGGGTCGCCAAGAGACCCAGTACTTC.

In regard to this clonotype: With a much larger clone just one base away, this may be a read error. The chain links TRBV20-1 to TRBJ2-7; 14 bases agree with TRBD2. Germline CDR1 reads DFQATT; CDR2 reads SNEGSKA (reference sequence). The CDR3 loop spans 18 amino acids. Germline trimming cut 2 bases from V and 0 bases from J; bases unmatched to any gene: 9. The CDR3 coding sequence is TGCAGTGCTAGACGCAGACTAGCGGGAGGGATCCCCTCCTACGAGCAGTACTTC. This gives the protein CSARRRLAGGIPSYEQYF.

This clonotype was counted only a few times. The rearrangement links TRBV3-1 to TRBJ2-1, with 11 bases matching TRBD2. Germline loops: CDR1 LGHDT, CDR2 YNNKEL (reference sequence). Trimming removed 3 bases from V and 5 bases from J; junction bases left unmatched: 3. The CDR3 runs to 15 residues. The DNA of the CDR3 is TGTGCCAGCAGCCAGGGACTAGCGGCGCACAATGAGCAGTTCTTC. Translated, it gives CASSQGLAAHNEQFF.

This clonotype was found a few times. The chain joins TRBV28 to TRBJ1-5; D uncertain. The length of the CDR3 is 16 residues. Germline V lookup: CDR1 MDHEN, CDR2 SYDVKM. The V and J ends lost 4 bases and 4 bases respectively, with 17 bases between them. CDR3 in DNA: TGTGCCAGCAGTTCCCCTGACCCGTATGGGAATCAGCCCCAGCATTTT. Translation gives CASSSPDPYGNQPQHF.

The chain links TRBV18 to TRBJ1-4; 9 bases line up with TRBD1. With 5 bases clipped from V and 4 bases from J, the junction kept 14 bases outside the gene matches. The CDR3 loop spans 18 amino acids. The germline V gene encodes CDR1 KGHSH and CDR2 LQKENI. DNA for the CDR3: TGTGCCAGCTCAGCCCGGGCACGGACAGGGGCCCGTAATGAAAAACTGTTTTTT. Its translation: CASSARARTGARNEKLFF.

This clonotype was observed at least ten times. The V and J genes are TRBV7-9 and TRBJ2-1; no reliable D call. Trimming left V 2 bases short and J 10 bases short, with 12 bases between. The germline V gene has CDR1 SEHNR and CDR2 FQNEAQ (reference sequence). The CDR3 extends over 13 amino acids. The CDR3 loop is CASSLNARDEQFF. DNA of the CDR3: TGTGCCAGCAGCTTAAATGCTAGAGACGAGCAGTTCTTC. Based on the CDR3 plus reference TRBV7-9 and TRBJ2-1, the full variable domain is DTGVSQNPRHKITKRGQNVTFRCDPISEHNRLYWYRQTLGQGPEFLTYFQNEAQLEKSRLLSDRFSAERPKGSFSTLEIQRTEQGDSAMYLCASSLNARDEQFFGPGTRLTVL.

The chain is built from TRBV5-1 and TRBJ2-5; 8 nucleotides align to TRBD2. The length of the CDR3 is 18 residues. In germline, CDR1 is SGHRS, CDR2 YFSETQ. With V trimmed by 0 bases and J by 5 bases, 15 bases remained unmatched. CDR3 coding DNA: TGCGCCAGCAGCTTGGGTCAGCGGGAGAGAGCACTTAGGGAGACCCAGTACTTC. This encodes CASSLGQRERALRETQYF.

V usage is TRBV6-2 or TRBV6-3 and J usage is TRBJ1-3, with TRBD1 as a possible D gene (5 bases). Germline assignment: CDR1 MNHEY and CDR2 SVGEGT. V was cut by 6 bases and J by 4 bases, with 10 bases left in between. The CDR3 covers 13 residues. The CDR3 here is CASRTSGGNTIYF. The DNA of the CDR3 is TGTGCCAGCAGGACCTCAGGGGGAAACACCATATATTTT.

V and J are TRBV20-1 and TRBJ1-5; D gene ambiguous. The CDR3 loop spans 15 amino acids. Germline loops: CDR1 DFQATT, CDR2 SNEGSKA (reference sequence). V was pared by 1 base and J by 0 bases, with 10 bases between. DNA for the CDR3: TGCAGTGCTAGAGCCGGCGGAAATAGCAATCAGCCCCAGCATTTT. Translating it yields CSARAGGNSNQPQHF.

In this sample, this clonotype turned up many times. The chain links TRBV29-1 to TRBJ2-1; 7 positions agree with TRBD1. There are 14 residues in the CDR3. CDR1 and CDR2 (germline): SQVTM, ANQGSEA. The V and J ends lost 7 bases and 1 base, in that order; junction bases with no gene match: 7. This chain's CDR3 is CSERQGSSYNEQFF. CDR3 nucleotides: TGCAGCGAGCGACAGGGAAGTTCCTACAATGAGCAGTTCTTC.

This clonotype was recorded many times. The chain couples TRBV18 to TRBJ1-1; 8 nucleotides line up with TRBD1. With V trimmed by 2 bases and J by 4 bases, 6 bases remained unmatched. The germline CDR1 and CDR2 sequences are KGHSH and LQKENI. This CDR3 is built from 15 residues. DNA for the CDR3: TGTGCCAGCTCACCAGCCCCAGGGGGCGTCACTGAAGCTTTCTTT. As protein: CASSPAPGGVTEAFF. The variable domain in full, completed from reference TRBV18 and TRBJ1-1, reads NAGVMQNPRHLVRRRGQEARLRCSPMKGHSHVYWYRQLPEEGLKFMVYLQKENIIDESGMPKERFSAEFPKEGPSILRIQQVVRGDSAAYFCASSPAPGGVTEAFFGQGTRLTVV.

V and J are TRBV2 and TRBJ2-2; possibly TRBD1 for D (5 bases). The CDR3 runs 14 residues. V was clipped by 3 bases and J by 9 bases, with 14 bases between them. Germline CDR1 SNHLY, CDR2 FYNNEI. The CDR3 sequence: CASSDMQGSRELFF. The CDR3 DNA sequence: TGTGCCAGCAGTGATATGCAGGGAAGCAGGGAGCTGTTTTTT.

In its sample, this clonotype was seen many times. V gene TRBV3-1 combines with J gene TRBJ2-3; tentative D call: TRBD2 (6 bases). CDR1 LGHDT and CDR2 YNNKEL come from the germline V gene (reference sequence). The CDR3 has 16 residues. V lost 4 bases, J lost 4 bases, and 18 bases lay in between. Here the CDR3 DNA reads TGTGCCAGCAGCCGAGGTCGGGAGTTAATCCCAGATACGCAGTATTTT. Translation: CASSRGRELIPDTQYF.

This clonotype was counted at least ten times. The chain uses TRBV6-1 and TRBJ1-3; no clear D. Looked up from germline, CDR1 is MNHNS and CDR2 is SASEGT. Between the trimmed V and J ends, which lost 4 bases and 0 bases, there was a span of 10 bases. The CDR3 length is 15 residues. DNA of the CDR3: TGTGCCAGCAGTGTTTCCTCGGACTCTGGAAACACCATATATTTT. Residues: CASSVSSDSGNTIYF.

In its sample, this clonotype was seen many times. The chain employs TRBV30 and TRBJ2-3; TRBD2 is a possible D gene (7 bases). This CDR3 is built from 15 residues. Germline V lookup: CDR1 GTSNPN, CDR2 SVGIG (reference sequence). V was clipped by 7 bases and J by 0 bases, with 17 bases between them. In DNA form, the CDR3 reads TGTGCCTCCCAGCAAGGGGGGGTTAGCACAGATACGCAGTATTTT. Amino acid sequence: CASQQGGVSTDTQYF. Together with reference TRBV30 and TRBJ2-3, the CDR3 gives the full variable domain: SQTIHQWPATLVQPVGSPLSLECTVEGTSNPNLYWYRQAAGRGLQLLFYSVGIGQISSEVPQNLSASRPQDRQFILSSKKLLLSDSGFYLCASQQGGVSTDTQYFGPGTRLTVL.

At least ten counts were recorded for this clonotype. CDR3 DNA: TGTGCCAGCAGCCATCCCCCACCTCGGGATACGCAGTATTTT. Translation gives CASSHPPPRDTQYF. This chain links TRBV3-1 with TRBJ2-3; D gene ambiguous. Germline-derived CDR1 and CDR2 are LGHDT and YNNKEL (reference sequence). V gave up 3 bases and J gave up 6 bases, with 13 bases separating them. The CDR3 is made up of 14 amino acids.